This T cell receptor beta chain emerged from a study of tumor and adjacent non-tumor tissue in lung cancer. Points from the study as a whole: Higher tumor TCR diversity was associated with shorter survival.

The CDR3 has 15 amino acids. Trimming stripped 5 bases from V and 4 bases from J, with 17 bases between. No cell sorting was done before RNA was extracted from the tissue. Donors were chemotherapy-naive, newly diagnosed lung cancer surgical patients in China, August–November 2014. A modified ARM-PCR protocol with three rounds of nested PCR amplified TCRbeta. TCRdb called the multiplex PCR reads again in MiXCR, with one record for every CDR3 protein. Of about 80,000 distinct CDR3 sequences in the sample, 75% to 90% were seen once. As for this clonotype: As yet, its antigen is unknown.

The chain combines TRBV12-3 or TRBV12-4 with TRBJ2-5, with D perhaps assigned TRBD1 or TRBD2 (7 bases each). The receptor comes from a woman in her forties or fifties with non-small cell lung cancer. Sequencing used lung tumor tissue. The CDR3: CASSATTGRGETQYF. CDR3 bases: TGTGCCAGCAGTGCTACGACAGGGAGGGGAGAGACCCAGTACTTC.